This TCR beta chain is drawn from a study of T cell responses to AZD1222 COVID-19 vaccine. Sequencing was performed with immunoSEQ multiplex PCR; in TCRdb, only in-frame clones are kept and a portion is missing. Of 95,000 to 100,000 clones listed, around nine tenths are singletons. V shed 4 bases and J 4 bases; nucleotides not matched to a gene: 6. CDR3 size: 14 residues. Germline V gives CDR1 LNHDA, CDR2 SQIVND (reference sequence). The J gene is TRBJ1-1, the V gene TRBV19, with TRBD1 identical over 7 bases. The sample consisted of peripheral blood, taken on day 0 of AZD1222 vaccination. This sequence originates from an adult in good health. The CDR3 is CASSNRGSGTEAFF. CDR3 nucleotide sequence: TGTGCCAGTAGTAACAGGGGATCGGGCACTGAAGCTTTCTTT.